The clone carrying this TCR beta chain appeared a few times. Germline V gene data show CDR1 as SEHNR and CDR2 as FQNEAQ (reference sequence). The CDR3 is made up of 14 amino acids. The V gene lost 3 bases and the J gene lost 4 bases, with 12 bases spanning the gap. The data were taken from a study of blood T cell repertoires in COVID-19. Study context: PBMCs, B-cell-depleted T cells, or T cells provided the cDNA or gDNA that made up the material.

The protocol was immunoSEQ multiplex PCR, while the TCRdb copy is restricted to in-frame clones and leaves out a portion. The table lists tens of thousands of clones, roughly nine tenths of them singletons, with roughly 0.59% in the top ten. This chain connects TRBV7-9 to TRBJ1-1; a possible D gene is TRBD1 (6 bases). Sequenced material: peripheral blood. This TCR came from a woman in her thirties or forties with active or convalescent COVID-19. In nucleotides, the CDR3 is TGTGCCAGCAGCTTCCAGGGGATGGGCACTGAAGCTTTCTTT. Its translation: CASSFQGMGTEAFF.